One and the same sample provided the 12 T cell receptor beta chains below, sequenced in a study of vaccination and CD4 T cells after COVID-19. TCRdb called the PCR reads again in MiXCR, with one record for every CDR3 protein. The repertoire has tens of thousands of distinct CDR3 sequences, about 54% of them found once; the top ten carry roughly 1%. This specimen consisted of CD4+ T cells from blood, obtained before SARS-CoV-2 vaccination. These receptors were obtained from a human donor who had recovered from COVID-19.

The chain combines TRBV6-2 or TRBV6-3 with TRBJ2-5, with D unresolved. This CDR3 has 13 amino acids. The V end was cut by 2 bases, the J end by 1 base, with 5 bases between. The V gene's germline CDR1 is MNHEY and CDR2 SVGEGT. The CDR3, as DNA: TGTGCCAGCAGTTACGGTGGCCAAGAGACCCAGTACTTC. Its translation: CASSYGGQETQYF.

Written as DNA, the CDR3 is TGTGCCAGTTTGACAGAGTATAGCAATCAGCCCCAGCATTTT. It codes for CASLTEYSNQPQHF. V is TRBV28 and J is TRBJ1-5; tentative D call: TRBD1 (5 bases). This CDR3 has 14 residues. V was shortened by 9 bases and J by 0 bases, with 12 bases between the two germline ends. Germline lookup yields CDR1 MDHEN and CDR2 SYDVKM. Filled out from reference TRBV28 and TRBJ1-5, the complete variable domain reads DVKVTQSSRYLVKRTGEKVFLECVQDMDHENMFWYRQDPGLGLRLIYFSYDVKMKEKGDIPEGYSVSREKKERFSLILESASTNQTSMYLCASLTEYSNQPQHFGDGTRLSIL.

The chain links TRBV20-1 to TRBJ2-3; TRBD2 aligns across 12 bases. Germline CDR1 DFQATT, CDR2 SNEGSKA (reference sequence). V was clipped by 6 bases and J by 4 bases; unmatched bases: 5. The CDR3 contains 14 residues. CDR3 DNA: TGCAGTGCCACGACTAGCGGGAGACCAGATACGCAGTATTTT. Its translation: CSATTSGRPDTQYF.

The chain employs TRBV19 and TRBJ1-5, with a possible D match to TRBD1 (5 bases). V dropped 5 bases and J dropped 4 bases, with 12 bases sitting between them. Germline V gene lookup returns CDR1 LNHDA and CDR2 SQIVND (reference sequence). This CDR3 has 14 residues. The CDR3 DNA is TGTGCCAGTAGTCCCTGGGGGGATAATCAGCCCCAGCATTTT. It yields the protein CASSPWGDNQPQHF.

This clonotype was picked up a small number of times. The CDR3 loop reads CSAIVGRTDTQYF. The CDR3, as DNA: TGCAGTGCTATTGTGGGTCGCACAGATACGCAGTATTTT. V gene TRBV20-1 combines with J gene TRBJ2-3; D gene ambiguous. This CDR3 contains 13 residues. The ends were cut back, 4 bases at V and 1 base at J, with 9 bases in the middle. CDR1 DFQATT and CDR2 SNEGSKA come from the germline V gene (reference sequence).

V gene TRBV21-1 combines with J gene TRBJ2-7. TRBV21-1 is an annotated pseudogene. The CDR3 runs to 15 residues. The CDR3 protein is CASSKDGTNSYEQYF. In DNA, the CDR3 is TGTGCCAGCAGCAAAGACGGAACTAACTCCTACGAGCAGTACTTC.

This chain connects TRBV4-1 to TRBJ2-3; TRBD2 might be the D (6 bases). V lost 6 bases, J lost 1 base, and 17 bases lay in between. CDR3 length: 16 residues. Germline values: CDR1 MGHRA, CDR2 YSYEKL. CDR3 residues: CASSFLWGLGTDTQYF. The CDR3 coding sequence is TGCGCCAGCAGTTTCCTGTGGGGACTTGGCACAGATACGCAGTATTTT.

The V call is TRBV28, the J call TRBJ2-3, with D possibly matching TRBD1 (6 bases). The V and J ends lost 4 bases and 3 bases respectively, with 14 bases between them. CDR3 length: 15 residues. CDR1 and CDR2 from the germline V gene are MDHEN and SYDVKM. The CDR3 sequence: CASSSTGMGTDTQYF. The CDR3 coding sequence is TGTGCCAGCAGTTCCACAGGGATGGGAACAGATACGCAGTATTTT.

The chain recombines TRBV6-2 or TRBV6-3 with TRBJ2-4, with D unresolved. Trimming stripped 7 bases from V and 6 bases from J, with 13 bases between. CDR1 and CDR2 (germline): MNHEY, SVGEGT. This CDR3 has 13 residues. The CDR3 region is CASTSGVGNIQYF. In nucleotides, the CDR3 is TGTGCCAGCACCTCAGGAGTGGGAAACATTCAGTACTTC.

A few counts support this clonotype. The chain links TRBV6-1 to TRBJ1-5; no clear D gene. CDR1 and CDR2 (germline): MNHNS, SASEGT. Trimming cost V 2 bases and J 3 bases, with 14 bases left between them. The CDR3 totals 16 residues. The DNA for the CDR3 is TGTGCCAGCAGTGAACAGGAGATATTATTCAATCAGCCCCAGCATTTT. It yields the protein CASSEQEILFNQPQHF.

The chain links TRBV5-1 to TRBJ2-6; D is perhaps TRBD1 (5 bases). This CDR3 region has 14 residues. Per the germline V gene, CDR1 is SGHRS and CDR2 is YFSETQ. Deletions cut 4 bases from V and 3 bases from J, with 8 bases between. In nucleotides, the CDR3 is TGCGCCAGCAGCGCAGGGTTTGGGGCCAACGTCCTGACTTTC. Translated: CASSAGFGANVLTF.

This clonotype was detected only a few times. The chain links TRBV28 to TRBJ2-5, with D unresolved. Germline V gene sequence: CDR1 MDHEN, CDR2 SYDVKM. The CDR3 consists of 13 residues. V was cut by 6 bases and J by 1 base, with 9 bases left in between. The CDR3: CASSRDFQETQYF. For the CDR3, the DNA is TGTGCCAGCAGCCGAGACTTCCAAGAGACCCAGTACTTC. Looking up the rest from reference TRBV28 and TRBJ2-5 gives the full variable domain: DVKVTQSSRYLVKRTGEKVFLECVQDMDHENMFWYRQDPGLGLRLIYFSYDVKMKEKGDIPEGYSVSREKKERFSLILESASTNQTSMYLCASSRDFQETQYFGPGTRLLVL.